One sample yielded the 23 T cell receptor beta chains listed below, sequenced in a study of T cell repertoires in cytomegalovirus infection. MiXCR, applied by TCRdb to the reads, yields one record per CDR3 protein. This table holds some 940,000 distinct CDR3 sequences, roughly a third found once. Their specific antigens are unknown. Sequencing used cultured CD8+ T cells from PBMCs, obtained from culture after CMV antigen stimulation. The receptors were gathered from a human donor in good health (CMV status not recorded). Some clones in this sample may be carry-over from other donors' samples.

Ten or more counts support this clonotype. The CDR3 sequence: CASSSPRAGDTQYF. The DNA for the CDR3 is TGTGCCAGCAGCTCTCCCCGGGCCGGGGATACGCAGTATTTT. V is TRBV7-9 and J is TRBJ2-3; D not resolved. Germline-derived CDR1 and CDR2 are SEHNR and FQNEAQ (reference sequence). V was pared by 4 bases and J by 6 bases, with 14 bases between. The CDR3 spans 14 residues.

The genes are TRBV9 and TRBJ2-2; D uncertain. The CDR3 contains 15 residues. The germline gives CDR1 SGDLS, CDR2 YYNGEE. Between the trimmed V and J ends, which lost 0 bases and 7 bases, there was a span of 13 bases. CDR3 sequence (DNA): TGTGCCAGCAGCGTAGCTACGTCTGGGATCGGGGAGCTGTTTTTT. This encodes CASSVATSGIGELFF.

There are a few counts of this clonotype. This chain connects TRBV27 to TRBJ1-3; D ambiguous. This CDR3 is 15 amino acids long. V lost 1 base and J lost 0, with 7 bases in between. CDR1 is MNHEY and CDR2 is SMNVEV in the germline V gene (reference sequence). The CDR3 DNA follows: TGTGCCAGCAGTTTATTGAGTGACTCTGGAAACACCATATATTTT. Amino acids: CASSLLSDSGNTIYF.

The genes are TRBV6-5 and TRBJ2-5; D gene uncertain. This CDR3 has 13 amino acids. V was clipped by 1 base and J by 2 bases, with 5 bases between them. CDR1 is MNHEY and CDR2 is SVGAGI in the germline V gene. CDR3 in amino acids: CASSYLEQETQYF. CDR3 nucleotide sequence: TGTGCCAGCAGTTACTTGGAGCAAGAGACCCAGTACTTC.

There are a few counts of this clonotype. The chain employs TRBV7-9 and TRBJ1-2; D is ambiguous. Germline CDR1 reads SEHNR; CDR2 reads FQNEAQ (reference sequence). This CDR3 is 17 amino acids long. Trimming took 7 bases from V and 4 from J, leaving 25 bases between them. The DNA of the CDR3 is TGTGCCAGCACCTATTTCGATGGAGGCAGCCCGTTCTATGGCTACACCTTC. This encodes CASTYFDGGSPFYGYTF.

The chain recombines TRBV27 with TRBJ2-3; D is uncertain. The CDR3 length is 16 residues. V gave up 3 bases and J gave up 2 bases, with 15 bases separating them. Germline-derived CDR1 and CDR2 are MNHEY and SMNVEV (reference sequence). CDR3 in DNA: TGTGCCAGCAGTTTCCTGGGTTCCCCTCACACAGATACGCAGTATTTT. Amino acids: CASSFLGSPHTDTQYF.

The chain couples TRBV2 to TRBJ1-3; unclear D gene. V lost 4 bases and J lost 8, with 6 bases in between. Germline loops: CDR1 SNHLY, CDR2 FYNNEI. This CDR3 spans 11 amino acids. CDR3 region: CASSAGHTIYF. CDR3 sequence (DNA): TGTGCCAGCAGTGCAGGTCACACCATATATTTT. The full variable domain, with the rest looked up from reference TRBV2 and TRBJ1-3, is EPEVTQTPSHQVTQMGQEVILRCVPISNHLYFYWYRQILGQKVEFLVSFYNNEISEKSEIFDDQFSVERPDGSNFTLKIRSTKLEDSAMYFCASSAGHTIYFGEGSWLTVV.

This clonotype was seen a few times. The chain couples TRBV4-1 to TRBJ1-2; D is uncertain. Germline V lookup: CDR1 MGHRA, CDR2 YSYEKL. The V gene lost 2 bases and the J gene lost 6 bases, with 13 bases spanning the gap. The CDR3 loop spans 14 amino acids. The DNA for the CDR3 is TGCGCCAGCAGCCAAAATCTTGTTGGGGATGGCTACACCTTC. Its protein product is CASSQNLVGDGYTF.

This clonotype showed up just once. The chain has TRBV27 and TRBJ2-7, with a tentative D call TRBD1 (6 bases). In germline, CDR1 is MNHEY, CDR2 SMNVEV (reference sequence). The CDR3 consists of 14 residues. V gave up 5 bases and J gave up 3 bases, with 14 bases separating them. The CDR3 region is CASSASGVGYEQYV. CDR3 bases: TGTGCCAGCAGTGCATCAGGGGTCGGCTACGAGCAGTACGTC.

The J gene is TRBJ2-5, the V gene TRBV6-2 or TRBV6-3; D gene uncertain. The CDR3 spans 14 residues. Germline V lookup: CDR1 MNHEY, CDR2 SVGEGT. Trimming removed 2 bases at V and 5 bases at J, with 12 bases between. The CDR3 DNA sequence: TGTGCCAGCAGTTACCCACAGCTCCGGGAGACCCAGTACTTC. Amino acid sequence: CASSYPQLRETQYF.

V and J are TRBV7-6 and TRBJ1-1; D call uncertain. Germline lookup yields CDR1 SGHVS and CDR2 FNYEAQ. The V end lost 1 base, the J end lost 4 bases, and 13 bases lay between the germline ends. CDR3 length equals 15 residues. CDR3 coding DNA: TGTGCCAGCAGCTTAGTAGTTTGGGGAGCCACTGAAGCTTTCTTT. Its translation: CASSLVVWGATEAFF.

At least ten counts were recorded for this clonotype. The rearrangement links TRBV7-2 to TRBJ1-4; D not certain. Germline loops: CDR1 SGHTA, CDR2 FQGNSA. V shed 4 bases and J shed 0 bases, with 9 bases lying between them. This CDR3 spans 15 amino acids. CDR3 sequence (DNA): TGTGCCAGCAGCTATTCACACTCAACTAATGAAAAACTGTTTTTT. It yields the protein CASSYSHSTNEKLFF.

V usage is TRBV7-6 and J usage is TRBJ1-2; D unresolved. The germline V gene encodes CDR1 SGHVS and CDR2 FNYEAQ. This CDR3 comprises 13 residues. V was trimmed by 5 bases and J by 2 bases, leaving 9 bases between them. The CDR3 DNA follows: TGTGCCAGCAGCGTTGAGTGGAACTATGGCTACACCTTC. Encoded protein: CASSVEWNYGYTF.

This chain uses TRBV15 with TRBJ2-7; D may be TRBD1 or TRBD2 (5 bases each). The CDR3 runs to 16 residues. Germline CDR1 LNHNV, CDR2 YYDKDF (reference sequence). V lost 2 bases and J lost 2, with 16 bases in between. The CDR3 region is CATSRSNRGRPYEQYF. CDR3 in DNA: TGTGCCACCAGCAGATCAAACCGGGGCCGCCCCTACGAGCAGTACTTC.

This clonotype was seen at least ten times. The chain employs TRBV7-2 and TRBJ1-1; tentative D call: TRBD1 (6 bases). V was clipped by 5 bases and J by 1 base, with 14 bases between them. The CDR3 consists of 15 residues. Germline lookup yields CDR1 SGHTA and CDR2 FQGNSA. CDR3: CASSISGTSNTEAFF. CDR3 nucleotides: TGTGCCAGCAGCATTTCCGGGACATCGAACACTGAAGCTTTCTTT.

The chain joins TRBV12-3 or TRBV12-4 to TRBJ2-1; 16 bases match TRBD2. The CDR3 runs 19 residues. The V segment lost 3 bases and the J segment 8 bases; nucleotides outside the gene matches: 13. CDR3 in DNA: TGTGCCAGCAGTTTCCAAGTCCCGGGACTAGCGGGGGGGCCGGATGAGCAGTTCTTC. It yields the protein CASSFQVPGLAGGPDEQFF.

This chain links TRBV6-2 or TRBV6-3 with TRBJ1-1; D remains unclear. The V end was cut by 4 bases, the J end by 0 bases, with 12 bases between. CDR3 length: 15 amino acids. Looked up from germline, CDR1 is MNHEY and CDR2 is SVGEGT. This chain's CDR3 is CASSSSLPLNTEAFF. DNA of the CDR3: TGTGCCAGCAGTTCCTCCTTACCCCTGAACACTGAAGCTTTCTTT.

This clonotype was observed once. The CDR3 sequence is CASHNPGVSDTQYF. The CDR3 region has the DNA TGTGCCAGCCACAATCCAGGGGTTTCAGATACGCAGTATTTT. The chain carries TRBV18 and TRBJ2-3; a possible D gene is TRBD1 (6 bases). There are 14 residues in the CDR3. V was cut by 8 bases and J by 4 bases, with 16 bases left in between. The germline gives CDR1 KGHSH, CDR2 LQKENI.

J is TRBJ1-4 and V is TRBV5-6; the match to TRBD1 covers 7 bases. The CDR3 runs to 16 residues. V shed 3 bases, J shed 8 bases, and the junction held 13 bases outside the gene matches. Germline V gives CDR1 SGHDT, CDR2 YYEEEE. Written as DNA, the CDR3 is TGTGCCAGCAGCTCGAGACACAGGGGAGAGGAAGAAAAACTGTTTTTT. Amino acid sequence: CASSSRHRGEEEKLFF.

The chain uses TRBV19 and TRBJ1-4; 8 nucleotides agree with TRBD1. This CDR3 contains 15 residues. Germline CDR1 is LNHDA and CDR2 is SQIVND (reference sequence). The trim removed 5 bases at V and 7 bases at J, leaving 9 bases unmatched. CDR3 protein: CASSLPGQEGEKLFF. The CDR3 DNA reads as TGTGCCAGTAGTCTCCCGGGACAGGAGGGTGAAAAACTGTTTTTT. Full variable domain (outside the CDR3, taken from reference TRBV19 and TRBJ1-4): DGGITQSPKYLFRKEGQNVTLSCEQNLNHDAMYWYRQDPGQGLRLIYYSQIVNDFQKGDIAEGYSVSREKKESFPLTVTSAQKNPTAFYLCASSLPGQEGEKLFFGSGTQLSVL.

This clonotype was recorded once. The chain carries TRBV20-1 and TRBJ2-5, with 9 nucleotides matching TRBD2. The V segment lost 0 bases and the J segment 5 bases; nucleotides outside the gene matches: 13. Per the germline V gene, CDR1 is DFQATT and CDR2 is SNEGSKA (reference sequence). The CDR3 covers 17 residues. The CDR3 DNA reads as TGCAGTGCTAGAGATCCGGCGGGGGTAGCGGGGGTGGAGACCCAGTACTTC. Translated, it gives CSARDPAGVAGVETQYF.

This clonotype was seen ten or more times. The rearrangement uses TRBV7-9 and TRBJ1-2, with 8 bases fitting TRBD1. The germline CDR1 and CDR2 sequences are SEHNR and FQNEAQ (reference sequence). CDR3 length equals 14 residues. The V and J ends lost 5 bases and 2 bases, in that order; junction bases with no gene match: 4. The DNA of the CDR3 is TGTGCCAGCAGCCCCTGGACAGGGAACTATGGCTACACCTTC. Translating gives CASSPWTGNYGYTF.

In its sample, this clonotype was seen once. V and J are TRBV7-9 and TRBJ2-7; D uncertain. V was pared by 2 bases and J by 5 bases, with 10 bases between. Per germline, CDR1 SEHNR and CDR2 FQNEAQ (reference sequence). This CDR3 has 13 amino acids. The CDR3 here is CASSLYVAHEQYF. The CDR3 DNA reads as TGTGCCAGCAGCTTATACGTCGCCCACGAGCAGTACTTC. The whole variable domain, remainder taken from reference TRBV7-9 and TRBJ2-7, is DTGVSQNPRHKITKRGQNVTFRCDPISEHNRLYWYRQTLGQGPEFLTYFQNEAQLEKSRLLSDRFSAERPKGSFSTLEIQRTEQGDSAMYLCASSLYVAHEQYFGPGTRLTVT.